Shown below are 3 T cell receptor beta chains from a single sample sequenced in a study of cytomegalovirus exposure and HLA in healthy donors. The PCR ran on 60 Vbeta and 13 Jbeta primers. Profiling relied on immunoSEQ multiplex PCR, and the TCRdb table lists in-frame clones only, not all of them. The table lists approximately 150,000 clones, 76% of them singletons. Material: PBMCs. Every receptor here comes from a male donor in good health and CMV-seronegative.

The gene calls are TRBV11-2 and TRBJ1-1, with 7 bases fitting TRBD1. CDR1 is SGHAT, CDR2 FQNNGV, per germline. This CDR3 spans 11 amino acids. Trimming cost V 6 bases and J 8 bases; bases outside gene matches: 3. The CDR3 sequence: CASRLGQEAFF. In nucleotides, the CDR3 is TGTGCCAGCAGGTTGGGACAGGAAGCTTTCTTT.

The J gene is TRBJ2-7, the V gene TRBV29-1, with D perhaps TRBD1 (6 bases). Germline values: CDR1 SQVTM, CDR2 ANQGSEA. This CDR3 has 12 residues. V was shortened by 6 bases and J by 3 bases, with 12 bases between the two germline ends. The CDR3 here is CSVRGLNYEQYF. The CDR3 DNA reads TGCAGCGTCAGGGGCTTGAACTACGAGCAGTACTTC.

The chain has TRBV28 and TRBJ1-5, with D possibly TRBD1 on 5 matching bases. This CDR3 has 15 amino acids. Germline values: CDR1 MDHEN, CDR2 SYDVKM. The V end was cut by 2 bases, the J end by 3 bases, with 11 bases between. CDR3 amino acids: CASSLLEGVNQPQHF. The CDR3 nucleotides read TGTGCCAGCAGTTTACTGGAAGGGGTCAATCAGCCCCAGCATTTT.